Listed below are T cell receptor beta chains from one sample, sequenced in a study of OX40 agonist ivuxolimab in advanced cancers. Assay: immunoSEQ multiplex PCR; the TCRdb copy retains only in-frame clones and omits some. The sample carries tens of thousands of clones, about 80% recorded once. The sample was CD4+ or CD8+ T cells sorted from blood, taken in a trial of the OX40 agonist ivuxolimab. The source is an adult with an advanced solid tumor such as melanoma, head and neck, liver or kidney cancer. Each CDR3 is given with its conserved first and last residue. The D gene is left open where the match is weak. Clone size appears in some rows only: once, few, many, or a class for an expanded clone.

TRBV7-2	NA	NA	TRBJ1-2	TGTGCCAGCAGCTTAATGAAGGCAGGCTATGGCTACACCTTC	CASSLMKAGYGYTF
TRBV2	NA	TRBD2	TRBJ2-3	TGTGCCAGCAGTGAAGCGAGGAGACTAGCGGGAGACACGGATACGCAGTATTTT	CASSEARRLAGDTDTQYF
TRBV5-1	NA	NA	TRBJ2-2	TGCGCCAGCAGCTCGGACAGAGCCTACACCGGGGAGCTGTTTTTT	CASSSDRAYTGELFF
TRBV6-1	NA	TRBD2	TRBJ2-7	TGTGCCAGCAGTTCCCCAGCGGGAGAACCCTACGAGCAGTACTTC	CASSSPAGEPYEQYF
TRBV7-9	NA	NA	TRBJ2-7	TGTGCCAGCAGCCGGAGTGACGACGAGCAGTACTTC	CASSRSDDEQYF
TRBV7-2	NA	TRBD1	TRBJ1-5	TGTGCCAGCAGCCGACAGGGAAGAGGGAGCAATCAGCCCCAGCATTTT	CASSRQGRGSNQPQHF
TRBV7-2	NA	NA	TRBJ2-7	TGTGCCAGCAGCTTAGGAACCTACGAGCAGTACTTC	CASSLGTYEQYF
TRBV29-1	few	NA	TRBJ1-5	TGCAGCGTTGAAGGGGGGCCCGGGCAGCCCCAGCATTTT	CSVEGGPGQPQHF
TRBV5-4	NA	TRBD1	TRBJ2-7	TGTGCCAGCAGCTTGACCGGGACAGGGGCCCGCGAGCAGTACTTC	CASSLTGTGAREQYF
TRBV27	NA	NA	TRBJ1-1	TGTGCCAGCTGGCTCGCAGGTAGATCTGGAGCTGAAGCTTTCTTT	CASWLAGRSGAEAFF
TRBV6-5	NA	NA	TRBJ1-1	TGTGCCAGCCAATCGAGCGGCCTGAACACTGAAGCTTTCTTT	CASQSSGLNTEAFF
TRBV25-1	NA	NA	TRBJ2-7	TGTGCCAGCACCTCCGGTGACTCCTACGAGCAGTACTTC	CASTSGDSYEQYF
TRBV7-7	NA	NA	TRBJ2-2	TGTGCCAGCAGCTTAACCAACCACGACACCGGGGAGCTGTTTTTT	CASSLTNHDTGELFF
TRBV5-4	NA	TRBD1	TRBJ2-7	TGTGCCAGCAGTCCTGACAGGGGCTACGAGCAGTACTTC	CASSPDRGYEQYF
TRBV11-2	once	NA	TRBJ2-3	TGTGCCAGCAGCTTCGGGGATTGGTCGGATACGCAGTATTTT	CASSFGDWSDTQYF
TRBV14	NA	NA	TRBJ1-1	TGTGCCAGCAGCCAAGATGTCGCGGGGCCAAAATCGAACACTGAAGCTTTCTTT	CASSQDVAGPKSNTEAFF
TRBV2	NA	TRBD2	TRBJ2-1	TGTGCCAGCGTTCCGGGACTAGCGGGAGGCACCTACAATGAGCAGTTCTTC	CASVPGLAGGTYNEQFF
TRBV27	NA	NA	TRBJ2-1	TGTGCCAGCACCCCGGGCGGAAGCTCCTACAATGAGCAGTTCTTC	CASTPGGSSYNEQFF
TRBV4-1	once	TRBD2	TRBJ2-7	TGCGCCAGCAGCCAAGATTCCCTAGCGGGAGGGCCAGGTTACGAGCAGTACTTC	CASSQDSLAGGPGYEQYF
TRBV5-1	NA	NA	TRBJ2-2	TGCGCCAGCAGCTTTGTGATGTCGGACACCGGGGAGCTGTTTTTT	CASSFVMSDTGELFF
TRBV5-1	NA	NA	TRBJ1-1	TGCGCCAGCAGCTGGATTCGTAAGGGTTCTGAAGCTTTCTTT	CASSWIRKGSEAFF
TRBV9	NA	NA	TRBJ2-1	TGTGCCAGCAGCGTAGAGGGCCGGCACAATGAGCAGTTCTTC	CASSVEGRHNEQFF
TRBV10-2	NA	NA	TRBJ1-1	TGCGCCAGCAGTGAGTCCGGACAGACTAACACTGAAGCTTTCTTT	CASSESGQTNTEAFF
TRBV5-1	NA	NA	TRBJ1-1	TGCGCCAGCAGCCCGGCGGGTACGGAGTCTAACACTGAAGCTTTCTTT	CASSPAGTESNTEAFF
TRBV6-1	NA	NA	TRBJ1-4	TGTGCCAGCAGTACTGGTGCAACTAATGAAAAACTGTTTTTT	CASSTGATNEKLFF
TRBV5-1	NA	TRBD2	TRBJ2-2	TGCGCCAGCAGCTCAATCCCAACTAGCGGGGGGGCGGCGAACACCGGGGAGCTGTTTTTT	CASSSIPTSGGAANTGELFF
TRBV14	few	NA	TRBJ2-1	TGTGCCAGCAGCCAACTACGGGGAGGGGGCGGTGAGCAGTTCTTC	CASSQLRGGGGEQFF
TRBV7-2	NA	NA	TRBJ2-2	TGTGCCAGCAGCTCGGACGGAAACACCGGGGAGCTGTTTTTT	CASSSDGNTGELFF
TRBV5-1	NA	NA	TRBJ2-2	TGCGCCAGCAGCGAAGACAGTGCGAACACCGGGGAGCTGTTTTTT	CASSEDSANTGELFF
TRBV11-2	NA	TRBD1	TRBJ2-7	TGTGCCAGCAGCTTAGATGGGACAGGGAGCAATCCCTACGAGCAGTACTTC	CASSLDGTGSNPYEQYF
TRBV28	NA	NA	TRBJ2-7	TGTGCCAGCAGTTTAATGGGACTCCTCTACGAGCAGTACTTC	CASSLMGLLYEQYF
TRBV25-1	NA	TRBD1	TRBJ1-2	TGTGCCAGCAGTGCCTCGGACAGGTTGGGAGGCTACACCTTC	CASSASDRLGGYTF
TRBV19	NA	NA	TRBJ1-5	TGTGCCAGTAAGTCGATTGCGTCTTACAATCAGCCCCAGCATTTT	CASKSIASYNQPQHF
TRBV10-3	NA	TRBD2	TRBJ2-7	TGTGCCATCAGTGATTCTGGACTAGCGGAAAGCTCCTACGAGCAGTACTTC	CAISDSGLAESSYEQYF
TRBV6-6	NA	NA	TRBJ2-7	TGTGCCAGCAGTTACAAGGCCTACGAGCAGTACTTC	CASSYKAYEQYF
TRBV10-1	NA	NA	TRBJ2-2	TGCGCCAGCAGCGAACAGCGATCCGGGGAGCTGTTTTTT	CASSEQRSGELFF
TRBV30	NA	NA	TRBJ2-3	TGTGCCTGGAGTGTATCGGGCAGTGTCCGCACAGATACGCAGTATTTT	CAWSVSGSVRTDTQYF
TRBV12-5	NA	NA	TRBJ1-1	TGTGCTAGTGGTTCGAAGGGGGAAGGGGTAGGACGAAACACTGAAGCTTTCTTT	CASGSKGEGVGRNTEAFF
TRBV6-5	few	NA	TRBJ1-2	TGTGCCAGCAGTTACGGCGGACAGCCCTATGGCTACACCTTC	CASSYGGQPYGYTF
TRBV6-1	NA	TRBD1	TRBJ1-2	TGTGCCAGCACGACAGGGGGCGGAAGCTATGGCTACACCTTC	CASTTGGGSYGYTF
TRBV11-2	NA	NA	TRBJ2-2	TGTGCCAGCAGCTTGGAGAGGTCAGGGAGCACCGGGGAGCTGTTTTTT	CASSLERSGSTGELFF
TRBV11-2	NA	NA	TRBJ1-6	TGTGCCAGCAGCTGGGGGGGGAGCTCCTATAATTCACCCCTCCACTTT	CASSWGGSSYNSPLHF
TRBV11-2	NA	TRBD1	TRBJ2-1	TGTGCCAGCAGCCGGAGGGACAGGGGTATCGATGAGCAGTTCTTC	CASSRRDRGIDEQFF
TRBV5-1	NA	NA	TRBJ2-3	TGCGCCAGCAGCCGGGAGAGAATCACAGATACGCAGTATTTT	CASSRERITDTQYF
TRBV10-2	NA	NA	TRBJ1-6	TGCGCCAGCAGTGAAGTCGGATACGATTCACCCCTCCACTTT	CASSEVGYDSPLHF
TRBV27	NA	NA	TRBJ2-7	TGTGCCAGCAGTTTTACGGCAGATGATAGTACGGAGCAGTACTTC	CASSFTADDSTEQYF
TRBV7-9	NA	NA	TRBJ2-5	TGTGCCAGCAGCTTAGGACAGGCCCAAGAGACCCAGTACTTC	CASSLGQAQETQYF
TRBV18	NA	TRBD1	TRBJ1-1	TGTGCCAGCTCACCGGACAGGACTGAAGCTTTCTTT	CASSPDRTEAFF
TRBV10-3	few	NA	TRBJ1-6	TGTGCCATCAGTGCTGGGGTACTCAATTCACCCCTCCACTTT	CAISAGVLNSPLHF
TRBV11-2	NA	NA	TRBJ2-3	TGTGCCAGCAGCTCCGGGACTCGAGCTAGCACAGATACGCAGTATTTT	CASSSGTRASTDTQYF
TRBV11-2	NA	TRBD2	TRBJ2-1	TGTGCCAGCAGCTTGGGACTAGCTTGGTACAATGAGCAGTTCTTC	CASSLGLAWYNEQFF
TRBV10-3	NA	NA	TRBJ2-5	TGTGCCATCAAGGGTAGCCTCCAGGAGACCCAGTACTTC	CAIKGSLQETQYF
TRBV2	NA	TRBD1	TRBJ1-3	TGTGCCAGCAGACAGGGGGGTGGAAACACCATATATTTT	CASRQGGGNTIYF
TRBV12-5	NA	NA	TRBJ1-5	TGTGCTAGTGGACTCAATTTTAATCAGCCCCAGCATTTT	CASGLNFNQPQHF
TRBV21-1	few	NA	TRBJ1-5	TGTGCCAGCACCAACCTCGGGACAAACCCTACCTATAGCAATCAGCCCCAGCATTTT	CASTNLGTNPTYSNQPQHF
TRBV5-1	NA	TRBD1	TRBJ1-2	TGCGCCAGCAGCCTGGGGGGACAGGGGGCCATGGGGTACACCTTC	CASSLGGQGAMGYTF
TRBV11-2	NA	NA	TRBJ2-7	TGTGCCAGCAGCCCCGCGGCTCGACTCGCAACCTACGAGCAGTACTTC	CASSPAARLATYEQYF
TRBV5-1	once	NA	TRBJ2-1	TGCGCCAGCAGCAAATTGACCGATGAGCAGTTCTTC	CASSKLTDEQFF
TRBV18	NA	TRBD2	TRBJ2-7	TGTGCCAGCTCACCAGTTCTAGCGGGATCCTCTGAGCAGTACTTC	CASSPVLAGSSEQYF
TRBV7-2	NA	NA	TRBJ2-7	TGTGCCAGCAGCTTAGATGAAGTCAGTCGGGGGTGGGAGCAGTACTTC	CASSLDEVSRGWEQYF